A single sample is the source of the 2 T cell receptor beta chains below, sequenced in a study of identical twins (dated by TCRdb to about 2016). The library was prepared using 5' RACE. Sequencing was carried out with an Illumina HiSeq 2000. TCRdb applied fastp at Q25 and MiXCR to the public reads, then kept only in-frame beta chains. For every CDR3 protein sequence, its rows merge into one entry that carries the most common genes and DNA. The sample table shows approximately 630,000 distinct CDR3 sequences, and under 8.5% are seen once. The ten largest clonotypes hold about 1.6% of the sample. The same data also contributed to another study, on yellow fever vaccine responses in identical twins.

Sample: PBMCs. The source is a woman aged 18-35 years in good health.

This clonotype was counted many times. J is TRBJ2-1 and V is TRBV12-3 or TRBV12-4; 11 bases line up with TRBD2. This CDR3 is built from 16 residues. After removal of 7 bases from V and 2 bases from J, the junction contained 7 bases not matched to a gene. CDR3 region: CASTPGLADTYNEQFF. The CDR3 bases are TGTGCCAGCACCCCGGGACTAGCGGACACCTACAATGAGCAGTTCTTC.

The V call is TRBV20-1, the J call TRBJ1-1; 7 bases map to TRBD1. The germline V gene has CDR1 DFQATT and CDR2 SNEGSKA (reference sequence). This CDR3 is built from 13 residues. With 3 bases clipped from V and 5 bases from J, the junction kept 6 bases outside the gene matches. CDR3: CSARGTVSTEAFF. In nucleotides, the CDR3 is TGCAGTGCTAGGGGGACAGTTTCGACTGAAGCTTTCTTT.